A selection of T cell receptor beta chains follows, all from one sample in a study of T cells in Graves' hyperthyroidism and ophthalmopathy. One entry per CDR3 protein results from TCRdb running MiXCR on the multiplex PCR reads. The profile shows 650,000 to 850,000 distinct CDR3 sequences, over 15% of them singletons. Source material: blood. These TCRs come from a woman between 45 and 65 years old with Graves' hyperthyroidism that later progressed to Graves' ophthalmopathy. The CDR3 runs from the conserved cysteine through the conserved F or W. The D gene is left open where the match is weak. Some rows have no size entry. The others give once, few or many, or a class for an expanded clone.

TRBV12-3/TRBV12-4,many,.,TRBJ1-2,CASTLDFYGYTF,TGTGCCAGCACCCTGGACTTCTATGGCTACACCTTC
TRBV25-1,.,.,TRBJ2-2,CASSEGIPGELFF,TGTGCCAGCAGTGAAGGGATTCCCGGGGAGCTGTTTTTT
TRBV5-1,.,.,TRBJ1-3,CASSLAWGPGNTIYF,TGCGCCAGCAGCTTGGCCTGGGGGCCCGGAAACACCATATATTTT
TRBV19,.,TRBD1,TRBJ1-5,CASSIGNRGYQPQHF,TGTGCCAGTAGTATAGGTAACAGGGGATATCAGCCCCAGCATTTT
TRBV20-1,many,.,TRBJ2-5,CSARGAGKETQYF,TGCAGTGCTAGAGGGGCAGGGAAGGAGACCCAGTACTTC
TRBV5-1,.,TRBD2,TRBJ2-5,CASSPWAGGPGETQYF,TGCGCCAGCAGCCCCTGGGCGGGGGGGCCGGGAGAGACCCAGTACTTC
TRBV3-1,many,.,TRBJ1-1,CASSRQRFVSVNTEAFF,TGTGCCAGCAGTCGCCAACGATTTGTATCCGTGAACACTGAAGCTTTCTTT
TRBV27,many,.,TRBJ1-1,CASSLSRGSGTEAFF,TGTGCCAGCAGTTTATCCAGGGGTTCGGGCACTGAAGCTTTCTTT
TRBV7-6,.,.,TRBJ1-3,CASSLFAPGPGNTIYF,TGTGCCAGCAGCTTATTCGCCCCGGGTCCCGGAAACACCATATATTTT
TRBV19,.,.,TRBJ1-1,CASSPVDWGNTEAFF,TGTGCCAGTAGTCCGGTGGATTGGGGAAACACTGAAGCTTTCTTT
TRBV29-1,.,.,TRBJ1-2,CSGRVLDGYTF,TGCAGCGGCAGGGTTTTGGACGGCTACACCTTC
TRBV5-6,many,.,TRBJ1-2,CASSFGQGYYGYTF,TGTGCCAGCAGCTTTGGTCAGGGATACTATGGCTACACCTTC
TRBV10-3,.,TRBD2,TRBJ2-3,CAISGGMSTDTQYF,TGTGCCATCTCGGGGGGGATGAGCACAGATACGCAGTATTTT
TRBV9,.,.,TRBJ2-7,CASSVDWSSYEQYF,TGTGCCAGCAGCGTAGACTGGAGCTCCTACGAGCAGTACTTC
TRBV29-1,few,.,TRBJ2-7,CSVTVEGHYEQYF,TGCAGCGTCACGGTTGAGGGGCACTACGAGCAGTACTTC
TRBV7-9,few,.,TRBJ2-5,CASSLGTKGTQYF,TGTGCCAGCAGCTTAGGGACTAAAGGGACCCAGTACTTC
TRBV7-2,few,.,TRBJ2-3,CARGLARSTDTQYF,TGTGCCAGGGGGCTAGCGCGTAGCACAGATACGCAGTATTTT
TRBV29-1,.,TRBD2,TRBJ2-7,CSAQLAGGPDEQYF,TGCAGCGCCCAACTAGCGGGGGGCCCGGACGAGCAGTACTTC
TRBV25-1,.,TRBD1,TRBJ2-3,CASSDHGTGRTDTQYF,TGTGCCAGCAGTGACCACGGGACAGGGAGGACAGATACGCAGTATTTT
TRBV7-3,.,.,TRBJ2-2,CASSLKGRGAGTGELFF,TGTGCCAGCAGCTTAAAGGGCCGGGGGGCCGGGACCGGGGAGCTGTTTTTT
TRBV19,.,.,TRBJ1-1,CASSRNRVYTEAFF,TGTGCCAGTAGTAGAAACAGGGTTTACACTGAAGCTTTCTTT
TRBV12-3/TRBV12-4,.,.,TRBJ2-5,CASSSDRAQYF,TGTGCCAGCAGTTCGGACCGGGCCCAGTACTTC
TRBV7-9,.,.,TRBJ2-3,CASSHPVLSDFRGTQYF,TGTGCCAGCAGCCACCCTGTACTTTCAGATTTTAGGGGTACGCAGTATTTT
TRBV5-6,few,TRBD1,TRBJ2-3,CASSLGSLTGILDTQYF,TGTGCCAGCAGCTTGGGGTCCCTGACAGGGATACTAGATACGCAGTATTTT
TRBV5-1,few,.,TRBJ1-1,CASSLGQNLRNTEAFF,TGCGCCAGCAGCTTGGGACAGAACCTGAGGAACACTGAAGCTTTCTTT
TRBV25-1,few,.,TRBJ1-2,CASSEYGDILYGYTF,TGTGCCAGCAGTGAATATGGGGACATCCTCTATGGCTACACCTTC
TRBV19,few,TRBD1,TRBJ1-5,CASTDPQGVDQPQHF,TGTGCCAGTACCGACCCCCAGGGGGTTGATCAGCCCCAGCATTTT
TRBV20-1,many,.,TRBJ2-6,CSASRESGANVLTF,TGCAGTGCTAGCCGGGAATCTGGGGCCAACGTCCTGACTTTC
TRBV20-1,.,.,TRBJ1-1,CSARPFDRLNTEAFF,TGCAGTGCTAGACCCTTCGACAGACTGAACACTGAAGCTTTCTTT
TRBV5-1,many,TRBD1,TRBJ1-1,CASSAGQGRYTEAFF,TGCGCCAGCAGCGCGGGACAGGGGAGGTACACTGAAGCTTTCTTT
TRBV5-1,.,TRBD1,TRBJ2-2,CASRGGQGASGELFF,TGCGCCAGCAGAGGGGGACAGGGGGCTTCCGGGGAGCTGTTTTTT
TRBV6-1,.,.,TRBJ2-7,CASDGDNSYEQYF,TGTGCCAGCGATGGGGACAACTCCTACGAGCAGTACTTC
TRBV6-1,many,.,TRBJ1-1,CASSRLDTEAFF,TGTGCCAGCAGCCGGCTAGACACTGAAGCTTTCTTT
TRBV6-1,.,TRBD1,TRBJ1-6,CASRLPGQGGHPLHF,TGTGCCAGTAGATTACCGGGACAGGGCGGACATCCCCTCCACTTT
TRBV6-1,few,TRBD2,TRBJ2-1,CASSSLVIAGGNEQFF,TGTGCCAGCAGTTCCCTCGTGATAGCGGGGGGGAATGAGCAGTTCTTC
TRBV12-3/TRBV12-4,many,.,TRBJ2-3,CASSSDGRTDTQYF,TGTGCCAGCAGTTCGGACGGACGCACAGATACGCAGTATTTT
TRBV7-6,many,TRBD1,TRBJ1-1,CASSSRDSMNTEAFF,TGTGCCAGCAGCTCTCGGGACAGCATGAACACTGAAGCTTTCTTT
TRBV5-1,many,.,TRBJ1-2,CASSLDLLGAGYTF,TGCGCCAGCAGCTTGGATCTCTTGGGGGCCGGCTACACCTTC
TRBV11-2,few,TRBD1,TRBJ2-1,CASSLEGQGFDEQFF,TGTGCCAGCAGCTTAGAGGGACAGGGGTTCGATGAGCAGTTCTTC
TRBV12-3/TRBV12-4,few,.,TRBJ2-3,CASSLAGEGRGTDTQYF,TGTGCCAGCAGTTTGGCGGGCGAGGGGCGTGGCACAGATACGCAGTATTTT
TRBV5-1,few,TRBD1,TRBJ1-1,CASSPRTGQGTEAFF,TGCGCCAGCAGCCCGAGAACCGGACAGGGCACTGAAGCTTTCTTT
TRBV7-9,few,.,TRBJ2-6,CASSLNHSGANVLTF,TGTGCCAGCAGCTTAAACCACTCTGGGGCCAACGTCCTGACTTTC